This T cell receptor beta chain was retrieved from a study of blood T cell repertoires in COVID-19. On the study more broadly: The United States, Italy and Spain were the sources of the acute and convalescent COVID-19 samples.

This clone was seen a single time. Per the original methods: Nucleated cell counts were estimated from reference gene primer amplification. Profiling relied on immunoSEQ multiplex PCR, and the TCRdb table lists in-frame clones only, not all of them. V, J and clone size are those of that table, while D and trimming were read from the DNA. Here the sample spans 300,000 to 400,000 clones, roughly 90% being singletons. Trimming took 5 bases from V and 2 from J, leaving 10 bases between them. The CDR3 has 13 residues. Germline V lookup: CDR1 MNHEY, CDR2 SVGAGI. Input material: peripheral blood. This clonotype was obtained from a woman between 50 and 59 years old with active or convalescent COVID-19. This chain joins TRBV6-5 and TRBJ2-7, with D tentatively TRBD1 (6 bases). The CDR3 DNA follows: TGTGCCAGCAGTAGGGGGTACACCTACGAGCAGTACTTC. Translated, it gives CASSRGYTYEQYF.